This TCR beta chain comes out of a study of T cells in Graves' hyperthyroidism and ophthalmopathy. This clonotype was counted ten times or more. Amplification of TCR beta CDR3 regions used RNA as the template. When the TCR CDR3 underwent first-round RT-PCR, the HTBI primer set was used. TCRdb called the multiplex PCR reads again in MiXCR, with one record for every CDR3 protein. The table has hundreds of thousands of distinct CDR3 sequences, under 60% seen once. The CDR3 is 15 residues long. CDR1 is SQVTM and CDR2 is ANQGSEA in the germline V gene. With 3 bases clipped from V and 6 bases from J, the junction kept 6 bases outside the gene matches.

This chain connects TRBV29-1 to TRBJ2-2, with 11 bases lining up with TRBD2. The TCR was taken from a woman younger than 30 with Graves' hyperthyroidism. Sequenced: peripheral blood or thyroid tissue (not recorded which). The CDR3 is CSVEIAGGPAGELFF. The CDR3 coding sequence is TGCAGCGTTGAGATAGCGGGAGGGCCAGCCGGGGAGCTGTTTTTT.